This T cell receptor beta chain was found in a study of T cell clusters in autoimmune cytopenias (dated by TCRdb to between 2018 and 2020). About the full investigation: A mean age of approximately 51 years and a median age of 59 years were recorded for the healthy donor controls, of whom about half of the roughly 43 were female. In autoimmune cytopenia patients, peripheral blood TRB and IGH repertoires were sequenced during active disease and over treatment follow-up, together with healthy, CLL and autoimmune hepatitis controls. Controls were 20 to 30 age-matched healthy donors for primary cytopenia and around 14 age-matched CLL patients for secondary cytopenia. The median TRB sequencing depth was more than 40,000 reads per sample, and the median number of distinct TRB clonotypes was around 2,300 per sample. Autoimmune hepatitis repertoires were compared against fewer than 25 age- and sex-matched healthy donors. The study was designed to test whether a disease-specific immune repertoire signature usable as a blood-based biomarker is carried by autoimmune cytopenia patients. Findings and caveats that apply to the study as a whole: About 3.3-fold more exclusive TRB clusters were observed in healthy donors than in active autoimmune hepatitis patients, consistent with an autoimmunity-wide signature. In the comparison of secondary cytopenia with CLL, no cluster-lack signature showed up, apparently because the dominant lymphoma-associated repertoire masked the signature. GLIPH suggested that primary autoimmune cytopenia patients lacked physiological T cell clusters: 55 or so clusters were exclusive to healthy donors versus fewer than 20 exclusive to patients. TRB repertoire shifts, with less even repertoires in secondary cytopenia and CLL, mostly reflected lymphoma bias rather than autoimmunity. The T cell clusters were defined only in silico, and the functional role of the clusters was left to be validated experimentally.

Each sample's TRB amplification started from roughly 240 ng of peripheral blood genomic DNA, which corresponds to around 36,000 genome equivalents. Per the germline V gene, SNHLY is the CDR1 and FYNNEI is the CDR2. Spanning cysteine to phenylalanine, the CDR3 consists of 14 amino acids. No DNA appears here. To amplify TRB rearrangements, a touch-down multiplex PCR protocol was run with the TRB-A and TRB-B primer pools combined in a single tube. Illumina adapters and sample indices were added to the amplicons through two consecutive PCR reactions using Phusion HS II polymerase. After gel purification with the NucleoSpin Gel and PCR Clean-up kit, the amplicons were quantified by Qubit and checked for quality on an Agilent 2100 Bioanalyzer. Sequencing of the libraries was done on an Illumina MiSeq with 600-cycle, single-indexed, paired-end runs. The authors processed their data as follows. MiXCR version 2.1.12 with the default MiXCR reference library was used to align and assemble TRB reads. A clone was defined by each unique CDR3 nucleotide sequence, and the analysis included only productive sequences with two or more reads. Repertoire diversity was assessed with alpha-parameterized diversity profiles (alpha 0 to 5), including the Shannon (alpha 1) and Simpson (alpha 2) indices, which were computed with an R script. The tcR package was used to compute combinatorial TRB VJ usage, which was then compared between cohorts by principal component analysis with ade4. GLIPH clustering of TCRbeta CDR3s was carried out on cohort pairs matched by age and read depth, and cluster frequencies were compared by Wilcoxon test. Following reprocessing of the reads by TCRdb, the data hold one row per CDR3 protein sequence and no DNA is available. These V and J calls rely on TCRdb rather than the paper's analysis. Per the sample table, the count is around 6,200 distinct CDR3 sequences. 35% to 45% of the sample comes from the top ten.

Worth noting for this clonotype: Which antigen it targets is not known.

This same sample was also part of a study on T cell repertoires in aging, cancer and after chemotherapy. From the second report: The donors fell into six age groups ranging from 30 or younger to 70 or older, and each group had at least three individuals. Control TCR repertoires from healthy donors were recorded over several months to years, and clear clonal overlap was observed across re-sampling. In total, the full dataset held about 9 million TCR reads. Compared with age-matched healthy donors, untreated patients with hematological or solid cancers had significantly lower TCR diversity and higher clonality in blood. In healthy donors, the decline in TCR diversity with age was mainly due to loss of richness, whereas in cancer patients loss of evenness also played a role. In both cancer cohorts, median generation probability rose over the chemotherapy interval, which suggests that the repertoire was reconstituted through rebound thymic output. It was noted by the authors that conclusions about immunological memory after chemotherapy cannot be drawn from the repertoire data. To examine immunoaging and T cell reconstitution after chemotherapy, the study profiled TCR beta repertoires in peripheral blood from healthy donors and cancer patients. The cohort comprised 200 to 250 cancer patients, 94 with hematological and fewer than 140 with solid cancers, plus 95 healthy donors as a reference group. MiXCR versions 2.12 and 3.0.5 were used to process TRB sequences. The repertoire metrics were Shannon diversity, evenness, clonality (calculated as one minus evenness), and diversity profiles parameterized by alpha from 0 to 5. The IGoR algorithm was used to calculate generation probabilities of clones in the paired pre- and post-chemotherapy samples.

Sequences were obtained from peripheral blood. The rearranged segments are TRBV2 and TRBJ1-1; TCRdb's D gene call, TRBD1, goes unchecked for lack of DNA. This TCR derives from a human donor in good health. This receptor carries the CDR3 CASSETGAQTEAFF.